The 29 T cell receptor beta chains below were found in one sample sequenced in a study of beta chain features in type 1 diabetes. The sequenced template was cDNA made from the entire isolated RNA. The repertoire was sequenced with immunoSEQ multiplex PCR; TCRdb's copy has only in-frame clones and lacks some. The sample includes 200,000 to 250,000 clones, roughly an eighth of them seen just once. The sequenced sample was naive CD4+ T cells from blood. The receptors shown here come from a woman aged 40 to 50 in good health.

This chain connects TRBV10-3 to TRBJ2-3; 13 bases fit TRBD2. CDR1 is ENHRY, CDR2 SYGVKD, per germline. V lost 5 bases and J lost 3; bases outside the gene matches: 2. The CDR3 consists of 15 residues. CDR3: CAISTGLAGTDTQYF. CDR3 DNA: TGTGCCATCAGTACGGGACTAGCGGGGACAGATACGCAGTATTTT.

The sample holds a few counts of this clone. This sequence joins TRBV9 and TRBJ1-6; D unresolved. Germline loops: CDR1 SGDLS, CDR2 YYNGEE. The CDR3 consists of 15 residues. Between the trimmed V and J ends, which lost 0 bases and 13 bases, there was a span of 17 bases. As DNA, the CDR3 is TGTGCCAGCAGCGTAGCTACGGCAGGATCTGGTCCCCTCCACTTT. Amino acids: CASSVATAGSGPLHF.

This chain uses TRBV6-4 with TRBJ2-6; D is uncertain. V was cut by 6 bases and J by 0 bases, with 3 bases left in between. The CDR3 runs to 13 residues. In germline, CDR1 is MRHNA, CDR2 SNTAGT. The CDR3 nucleotides are TGTGCCAGCAGGGCCTCTGGGGCCAACGTCCTGACTTTC. Translated: CASRASGANVLTF.

The chain couples TRBV18 to TRBJ2-7; 7 nucleotides align to TRBD1. The CDR3 is 15 amino acids. V was pared by 3 bases and J by 4 bases, with 9 bases of the junction left unmatched. Germline lookup yields CDR1 KGHSH and CDR2 LQKENI. DNA of the CDR3: TGTGCCAGCTCACCCCTAGGACAGGTTTCGTACGAGCAGTACTTC. Encoded protein: CASSPLGQVSYEQYF. Full variable domain (remainder filled in from reference TRBV18 and TRBJ2-7): NAGVMQNPRHLVRRRGQEARLRCSPMKGHSHVYWYRQLPEEGLKFMVYLQKENIIDESGMPKERFSAEFPKEGPSILRIQQVVRGDSAAYFCASSPLGQVSYEQYFGPGTRLTVT.

This rearrangement joins TRBV11-2 to TRBJ2-7, with 8 bases that match TRBD1. The ends lost 7 bases at V and 5 bases at J; junction bases unmatched: 7. Germline-derived CDR1 and CDR2 are SGHAT and FQNNGV. This CDR3 spans 13 amino acids. As DNA, the CDR3 is TGTGCCAGCAACGGACAGGGAGGCAACGAGCAGTACTTC. Encoded protein: CASNGQGGNEQYF.

The sample holds many counts of this clone. This rearrangement joins TRBV7-2 to TRBJ2-5; 8 nucleotides agree with TRBD1. Germline CDR1 reads SGHTA; CDR2 reads FQGNSA. After removal of 5 bases from V and 4 bases from J, the junction contained 9 bases not matched to a gene. The CDR3 covers 15 residues. For the CDR3, the DNA is TGTGCCAGCAGCCAGAGGCAGGGGGCAGGAGAGACCCAGTACTTC. The encoded protein is CASSQRQGAGETQYF.

This clone was picked up a small number of times. V and J are TRBV2 and TRBJ1-1; D ambiguous. Germline V lookup: CDR1 SNHLY, CDR2 FYNNEI. The V end was cut by 7 bases, the J end by 1 base, with 10 bases between. The CDR3 has 13 residues. This CDR3 reads CASTYDKNTEAFF. The CDR3 coding sequence is TGTGCCAGCACCTACGACAAGAACACTGAAGCTTTCTTT.

This clone was seen only a few times. The V call is TRBV6-1, the J call TRBJ2-5; 7 nucleotides line up with TRBD2. Germline-derived CDR1 and CDR2 are MNHNS and SASEGT. V shed 8 bases and J 5 bases; nucleotides not matched to a gene: 5. This CDR3 has 12 residues. CDR3 in amino acids: CASHGEGETQYF. The CDR3 nucleotides are TGTGCCAGCCATGGGGAGGGGGAGACCCAGTACTTC.

Only a few counts were recorded for this clone. The chain employs TRBV2 and TRBJ1-1; maybe TRBD1 (6 bases). The CDR3 is 16 residues long. The germline gives CDR1 SNHLY, CDR2 FYNNEI. V was pared by 9 bases and J by 4 bases, with 24 bases between. Here the CDR3 reads CASTRVGQGQGTEAFF. DNA of the CDR3: TGTGCCAGTACCAGGGTCGGGCAGGGGCAGGGCACTGAAGCTTTCTTT.

The CDR3 DNA reads as TGTGCCAGCTCTGCCCCCTCGAGGTCCTACAATGAGCAGTTCTTC. Protein sequence: CASSAPSRSYNEQFF. This chain uses TRBV18 with TRBJ2-1; D is uncertain. The germline V and J ends were trimmed by 6 bases and 1 base, with 13 bases remaining between them. The CDR3 totals 15 residues. The V gene's germline CDR1 is KGHSH and CDR2 LQKENI.

A single count supports this clone. The genes are TRBV6-1 and TRBJ1-3; D gene ambiguous. Trimming took off 6 bases at V and 6 bases at J, with 3 bases between the two ends. The germline V gene encodes CDR1 MNHNS and CDR2 SASEGT. The CDR3 contains 10 residues. DNA of the CDR3: TGTGCCAGCAGCATAAACACCATATATTTT. This translates into CASSINTIYF.

This clone has just a few counts. This chain connects TRBV5-6 to TRBJ1-1; a weak D match, TRBD1 (6 bases). Germline-derived CDR1 and CDR2 are SGHDT and YYEEEE. The CDR3 runs 15 residues. V gave up 7 bases and J gave up 3 bases, with 19 bases separating them. The CDR3 sequence: CASSVTITGHTEAFF. CDR3 bases: TGTGCCAGCTCCGTTACCATCACAGGGCACACTGAAGCTTTCTTT.

The gene calls are TRBV25-1 and TRBJ2-7; D may be TRBD1 (6 bases). Deletions cut 2 bases from V and 6 bases from J, with 14 bases between. CDR3 size: 14 residues. Germline values: CDR1 MGHDK, CDR2 SYGVNS. The DNA for the CDR3 is TGTGCCAGCAGTGAAACAGGGATAGCATCCGAGCAGTACTTC. Translated: CASSETGIASEQYF.

A few counts support this clone. The CDR3 is CASSQLGTSGGSTDTQYF. CDR3 DNA: TGTGCCAGCAGCCAACTTGGGACTAGCGGGGGGAGCACAGATACGCAGTATTTT. This chain connects TRBV4-2 to TRBJ2-3; 15 bases are a match to TRBD2. CDR1 and CDR2 (germline): LGHNA, YNFKEQ. J was trimmed by 0 bases and V by 2 bases; bases with no gene match: 3. The length of the CDR3 is 18 residues.

The chain carries TRBV5-1 and TRBJ2-1; 14 bases match TRBD2. This CDR3 contains 14 residues. V gave up 6 bases and J gave up 8 bases; unmatched junction bases: 4. Germline V gene sequence: CDR1 SGHRS, CDR2 YFSETQ. This chain's CDR3 is CASTQTSGGDEQFF. DNA for the CDR3: TGCGCCAGCACCCAGACTAGCGGGGGGGATGAGCAGTTCTTC.

Worth noting for this clone: It is likely a read error, because the conserved phenylalanine at the end of the CDR3 is missing. The DNA is omitted, as the CDR3 cannot be located on it reliably, and the CDR3 follows TCRdb's listing. J is TRBJ2-4 and V is TRBV19; TRBD1 is taken as the D call from the table, unchecked against the DNA. The CDR3 is 13 amino acids long, termini counted. Germline-derived CDR1 and CDR2 are LNHDA and SQIVND (reference sequence). This chain's CDR3 is CASSPNTDRAKVI.

The chain recombines TRBV5-4 with TRBJ2-7; TRBD2 matches 7 bases. Trimming removed 2 bases from V and 5 bases from J; junction bases left unmatched: 4. Germline assignment: CDR1 SGHNT and CDR2 YYREEE (reference sequence). The CDR3 loop spans 13 amino acids. The CDR3 DNA reads as TGTGCCAGCAGCTTAGCCGGGACTAACGAGCAGTACTTC. This gives the protein CASSLAGTNEQYF.

The V and J genes are TRBV6-5 and TRBJ2-5; D uncertain. The CDR3 covers 13 residues. The V end lost 0 bases, the J end lost 5 bases, and 7 bases lay between the germline ends. Germline CDR1 MNHEY, CDR2 SVGAGI. The CDR3 is CASSYSSAETQYF. The CDR3 bases are TGTGCCAGCAGTTACTCTTCCGCGGAGACCCAGTACTTC.

This clone has only a few counts. This sequence joins TRBV14 and TRBJ2-1; 10 nucleotides agree with TRBD2. Trimming took 5 bases from V and 6 from J; bases not matched to a gene: 16. The germline gives CDR1 SGHDN, CDR2 FVKESK. CDR3 length equals 18 residues. CDR3 bases: TGTGCCAGCAGCAAAAAATTAAGCGGGGGGGCCGGTTTCAATGAGCAGTTCTTC. It yields the protein CASSKKLSGGAGFNEQFF. The whole variable domain, filled in from reference TRBV14 and TRBJ2-1, reads EAGVTQFPSHSVIEKGQTVTLRCDPISGHDNLYWYRRVMGKEIKFLLHFVKESKQDESGMPNNRFLAERTGGTYSTLKVQPAELEDSGVYFCASSKKLSGGAGFNEQFFGPGTRLTVL.

This clone was seen many times. The chain employs TRBV7-9 and TRBJ1-1; D perhaps matches TRBD1 (6 bases). Trimming removed 11 bases at V and 4 bases at J, with 14 bases between. The CDR3 sequence is 12 residues long. Germline CDR1 SEHNR, CDR2 FQNEAQ (reference sequence). CDR3 sequence reads: CAGGQTGTEAFF. The CDR3 DNA reads TGTGCCGGAGGTCAGACAGGCACTGAAGCTTTCTTT.

The genes are TRBV11-2 and TRBJ1-1; 8 bases match TRBD1. The germline CDR1 and CDR2 sequences are SGHAT and FQNNGV. This CDR3 has 12 amino acids. Germline trimming cut 5 bases from V and 11 bases from J; bases unmatched to any gene: 7. CDR3 residues: CASSPTGGDAFF. DNA for the CDR3: TGTGCCAGCAGCCCCACAGGGGGAGACGCTTTCTTT.

V gene TRBV6-6 combines with J gene TRBJ1-5; 8 bases line up with TRBD1. The J segment lost 5 bases and the V segment lost 8 bases, leaving 11 bases of the junction unmatched. The CDR3 totals 15 residues. CDR1 is MNHNY, CDR2 SVGAGI, per germline (reference sequence). CDR3 residues: CASRSRGQVDQPQHF. The CDR3 coding sequence is TGTGCCAGCCGGTCTCGGGGACAGGTGGATCAGCCCCAGCATTTT.

The gene calls are TRBV5-1 and TRBJ1-3; D unclear. The CDR3 has 16 amino acids. Trimming cost V 1 base and J 8 bases, with 19 bases left between them. CDR1 and CDR2 from the germline V gene are SGHRS and YFSETQ. The CDR3 loop reads CASSLSVDGAGDTIYF. CDR3 DNA sequence: TGCGCCAGCAGCTTGTCCGTGGACGGCGCGGGAGACACCATATATTTT.

This clone occurred a few times. The gene calls are TRBV11-2 and TRBJ2-1, with 7 bases identical to TRBD2. The CDR3 runs 16 residues. CDR1 SGHAT and CDR2 FQNNGV come from the germline V gene. The junction had 7 bases not matched to a gene; V was cut back by 5 bases and J by 0 bases. The CDR3 region has the DNA TGTGCCAGCAGCCCCGTCGGGGGGAGCTCCTACAATGAGCAGTTCTTC. It encodes CASSPVGGSSYNEQFF.

This chain joins TRBV18 and TRBJ2-3; D gene unclear. CDR1 and CDR2 from the germline V gene are KGHSH and LQKENI. Trimming removed 3 bases at V and 4 bases at J, with 5 bases between. The CDR3 has 12 residues. The CDR3 is CASSPRADTQYF. The CDR3 DNA follows: TGTGCCAGCTCACCCCGCGCAGATACGCAGTATTTT. Supplemented by reference TRBV18 and TRBJ2-3, the full variable domain reads NAGVMQNPRHLVRRRGQEARLRCSPMKGHSHVYWYRQLPEEGLKFMVYLQKENIIDESGMPKERFSAEFPKEGPSILRIQQVVRGDSAAYFCASSPRADTQYFGPGTRLTVL.

The chain couples TRBV6-1 to TRBJ2-2; 11 positions match TRBD1. CDR1 and CDR2 (germline): MNHNS, SASEGT. Trimming removed 2 bases from V and 5 bases from J; junction bases left unmatched: 13. The length of the CDR3 is 19 residues. The CDR3 spells CASSEPFLGTGGSTGELFF. The CDR3 DNA is TGTGCCAGCAGTGAACCGTTTCTAGGGACAGGGGGTTCTACCGGGGAGCTGTTTTTT.

This clone was observed a handful of times. The rearrangement uses TRBV27 and TRBJ1-1; a weak D match, TRBD1 (6 bases). V was cut by 7 bases and J by 5 bases, with 14 bases left in between. Germline values: CDR1 MNHEY, CDR2 SMNVEV (reference sequence). This CDR3 is built from 13 residues. Here the CDR3 DNA reads TGTGCCAGCAACAGGGTCGGGAGGACTGAAGCTTTCTTT. This gives the protein CASNRVGRTEAFF.

Ten or more counts support this clone. This rearrangement joins TRBV7-9 to TRBJ1-1, with D maybe TRBD1 (5 bases). The CDR3 spans 13 residues. Trimming stripped 5 bases from V and 4 bases from J, with 11 bases between. The germline CDR1 and CDR2 sequences are SEHNR and FQNEAQ (reference sequence). This CDR3 reads CASSRSGGTEAFF. The CDR3 DNA reads TGTGCCAGCAGCCGAAGCGGGGGCACTGAAGCTTTCTTT.

This clone was observed at least ten times. V is TRBV29-1 and J is TRBJ2-7; TRBD1 matches 8 bases. There are 13 residues in the CDR3. The germline V gene encodes CDR1 SQVTM and CDR2 ANQGSEA. CDR3 nucleotide sequence: TGCAGTGGTGCGGGACAGGTTCTTGGCGAGCAGTACTTC. Translated, it gives CSGAGQVLGEQYF.